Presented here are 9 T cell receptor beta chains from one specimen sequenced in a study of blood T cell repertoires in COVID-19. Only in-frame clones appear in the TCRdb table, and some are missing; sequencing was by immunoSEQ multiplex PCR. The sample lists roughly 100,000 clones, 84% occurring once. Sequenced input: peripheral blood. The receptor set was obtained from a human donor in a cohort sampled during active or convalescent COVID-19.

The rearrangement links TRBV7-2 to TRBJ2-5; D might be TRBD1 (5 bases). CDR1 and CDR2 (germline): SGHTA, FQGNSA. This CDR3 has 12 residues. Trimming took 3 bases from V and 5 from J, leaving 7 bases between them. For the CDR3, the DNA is TGTGCCAGCAGCTTGAAGGGGGAGACCCAGTACTTC. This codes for CASSLKGETQYF.

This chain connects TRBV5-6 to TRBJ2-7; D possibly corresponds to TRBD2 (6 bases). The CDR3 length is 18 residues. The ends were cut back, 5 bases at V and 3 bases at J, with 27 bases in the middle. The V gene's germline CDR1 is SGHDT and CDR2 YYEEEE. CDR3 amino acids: CASSWGGMVGGKFYEQYF. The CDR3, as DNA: TGTGCCAGCAGTTGGGGAGGAATGGTGGGCGGTAAATTCTACGAGCAGTACTTC.

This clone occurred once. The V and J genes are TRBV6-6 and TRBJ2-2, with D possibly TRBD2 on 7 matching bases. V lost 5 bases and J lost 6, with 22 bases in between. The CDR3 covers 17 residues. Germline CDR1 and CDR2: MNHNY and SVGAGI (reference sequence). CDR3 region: CASSPLAGAFSAGELFF. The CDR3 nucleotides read TGTGCCAGCAGTCCTCTTGCGGGGGCCTTCTCCGCCGGGGAGCTGTTTTTT.

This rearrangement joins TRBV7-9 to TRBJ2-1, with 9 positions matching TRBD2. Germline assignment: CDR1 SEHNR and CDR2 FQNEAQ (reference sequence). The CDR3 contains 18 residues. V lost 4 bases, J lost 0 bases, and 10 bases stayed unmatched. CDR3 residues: CASSSGLAGPSSYNEQFF. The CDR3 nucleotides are TGTGCCAGCAGCTCTGGGCTAGCGGGGCCGAGCTCCTACAATGAGCAGTTCTTC.

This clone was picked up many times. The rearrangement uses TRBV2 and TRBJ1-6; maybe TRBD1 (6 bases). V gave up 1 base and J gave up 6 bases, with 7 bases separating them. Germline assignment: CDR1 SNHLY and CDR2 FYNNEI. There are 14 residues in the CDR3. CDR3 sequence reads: CASSEGQANSPLHF. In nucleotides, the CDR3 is TGTGCCAGCAGTGAAGGACAGGCTAATTCACCCCTCCACTTT.

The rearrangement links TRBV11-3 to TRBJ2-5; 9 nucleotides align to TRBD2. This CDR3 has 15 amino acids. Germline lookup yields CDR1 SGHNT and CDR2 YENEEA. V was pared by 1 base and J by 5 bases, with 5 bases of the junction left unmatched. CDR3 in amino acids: CASSLGGLAGETQYF. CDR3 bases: TGTGCCAGCAGCTTAGGGGGACTAGCAGGGGAGACCCAGTACTTC.

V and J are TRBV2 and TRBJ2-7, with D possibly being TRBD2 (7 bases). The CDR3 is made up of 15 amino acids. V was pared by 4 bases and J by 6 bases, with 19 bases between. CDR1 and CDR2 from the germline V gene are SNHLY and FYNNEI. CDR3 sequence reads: CASSGLRGPIGEQYF. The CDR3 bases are TGTGCCAGCAGTGGCCTGCGGGGGCCGATCGGCGAGCAGTACTTC.

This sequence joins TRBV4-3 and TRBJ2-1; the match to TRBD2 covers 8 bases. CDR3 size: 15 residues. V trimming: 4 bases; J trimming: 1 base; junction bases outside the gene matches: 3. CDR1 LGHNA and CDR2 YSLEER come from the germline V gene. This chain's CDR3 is CASSRSGGSYNEQFF. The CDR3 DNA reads TGCGCCAGCAGCCGATCGGGAGGGTCCTACAATGAGCAGTTCTTC.

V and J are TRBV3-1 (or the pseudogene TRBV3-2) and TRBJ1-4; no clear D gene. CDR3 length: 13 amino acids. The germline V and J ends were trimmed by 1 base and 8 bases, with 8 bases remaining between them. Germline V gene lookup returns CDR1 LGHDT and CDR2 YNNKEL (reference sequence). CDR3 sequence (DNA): TGTGCCAGCAGCCAAGTTGCGGAAGAAAAACTGTTTTTT. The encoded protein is CASSQVAEEKLFF.